The 29 T cell receptor beta chains below come from one sample, sequenced in a study of T cell responses to AZD1222 COVID-19 vaccine. The method was immunoSEQ multiplex PCR; TCRdb's version includes in-frame clones alone and lacks a portion of them. The table includes 120,000 or so clones, 80% to 90% detected once. The input for sequencing was peripheral blood, taken on day 0 of AZD1222 vaccination. These receptors came from an adult in good health.

CDR3 nucleotide sequence: TGTGCCAGCTCACCATTACGGACAGGGGATAATTCACCCCTCCACTTT. Translated: CASSPLRTGDNSPLHF. The V and J genes are TRBV18 and TRBJ1-6, with 9 bases identical to TRBD1. The length of the CDR3 is 16 residues. V shed 2 bases, J shed 5 bases, and the junction held 4 bases outside the gene matches. CDR1 is KGHSH and CDR2 is LQKENI in the germline V gene.

V gene TRBV5-1 combines with J gene TRBJ2-2; 9 bases match TRBD2. The CDR3 runs to 15 residues. V was clipped by 4 bases and J by 4 bases; unmatched bases: 5. The germline V gene encodes CDR1 SGHRS and CDR2 YFSETQ. The DNA of the CDR3 is TGCGCCAGCAGCCTAGCAGCGGGGGGCACCGGGGAGCTGTTTTTT. Translation gives CASSLAAGGTGELFF. Together with reference TRBV5-1 and TRBJ2-2, the CDR3 gives the full variable domain: KAGVTQTPRYLIKTRGQQVTLSCSPISGHRSVSWYQQTPGQGLQFLFEYFSETQRNKGNFPGRFSGRQFSNSRSEMNVSTLELGDSALYLCASSLAAGGTGELFFGEGSRLTVL.

V usage is TRBV9 and J usage is TRBJ2-5, with D maybe TRBD2 (7 bases). The germline V and J ends were trimmed by 0 bases and 4 bases, with 13 bases remaining between them. The length of the CDR3 is 15 residues. Germline assignment: CDR1 SGDLS and CDR2 YYNGEE. The CDR3 nucleotides read TGTGCCAGCAGCGTAGAAGGGGGGGCAGGAGAGACCCAGTACTTC. Its translation: CASSVEGGAGETQYF.

Comment on this clone: An end of the junction does not agree with germline; a read error may underlie this. The rearrangement uses TRBV18 and TRBJ2-5; the D gene is possibly TRBD2 (6 bases). This CDR3 region has 16 residues. CDR1 is KGHSH and CDR2 is LQKENI in the germline V gene. Written as DNA, the CDR3 is TGTGCCAGCTCCCCACGTAGAAGCGGAGGGTACGAGACCCAGTACTTC. It is translated as CASSPRRSGGYETQYF.

V and J are TRBV27 and TRBJ2-3, with D possibly TRBD2 on 6 matching bases. V gave up 0 bases and J gave up 2 bases, with 9 bases separating them. This CDR3 region has 15 residues. Germline V gene lookup returns CDR1 MNHEY and CDR2 SMNVEV (reference sequence). The CDR3 region is CASSLSAGLTDTQYF. The CDR3 coding sequence is TGTGCCAGCAGTTTATCGGCGGGACTCACAGATACGCAGTATTTT.

This clone was counted once. The rearrangement uses TRBV9 and TRBJ2-1; 8 bases line up with TRBD2. Germline V gives CDR1 SGDLS, CDR2 YYNGEE. The CDR3 contains 14 residues. Trimming took 3 bases from V and 10 from J; bases not matched to a gene: 9. CDR3 in DNA: TGTGCCAGCAGCGAGTTAGCGGGAAACGGGGAGCAGTTCTTC. It yields the protein CASSELAGNGEQFF. The full variable domain, rest sourced from reference TRBV9 and TRBJ2-1, is DSGVTQTPKHLITATGQRVTLRCSPRSGDLSVYWYQQSLDQGLQFLIQYYNGEERAKGNILERFSAQQFPDLHSELNLSSLELGDSALYFCASSELAGNGEQFFGPGTRLTVL.

This clone was seen a handful of times. V usage is TRBV10-3 and J usage is TRBJ1-6; 8 bases are shared with TRBD1. The length of the CDR3 is 15 residues. Per germline, CDR1 ENHRY and CDR2 SYGVKD. J lost 8 bases, V lost 6 bases, and 9 bases had no gene match. CDR3 DNA sequence: TGTGCCATCAGGCGGACAGGGATGAGGGATTCACCCCTCCACTTT. Translated, it gives CAIRRTGMRDSPLHF.

The V gene is TRBV27, the J gene TRBJ2-7; D perhaps matches TRBD2 (6 bases). CDR1 and CDR2 from the germline V gene are MNHEY and SMNVEV (reference sequence). The length of the CDR3 is 13 residues. V was cut by 1 base and J by 7 bases, with 11 bases left in between. The CDR3 here is CASSLYGGVEQYF. CDR3 bases: TGTGCCAGCAGTTTATACGGGGGTGTAGAGCAGTACTTC.

This rearrangement joins TRBV7-2 to TRBJ2-7; D is unresolved. The CDR3 is made up of 13 amino acids. The germline V and J ends were trimmed by 4 bases and 1 base, with 8 bases remaining between them. Germline CDR1 SGHTA, CDR2 FQGNSA. The CDR3 loop is CASSSSVSYEQYF. In nucleotides, the CDR3 is TGTGCCAGCAGCTCCAGCGTTTCCTACGAGCAGTACTTC.

A single count supports this clone. The rearrangement links TRBV6-5 to TRBJ2-7; D uncertain. Trimming cost V 6 bases and J 6 bases, with 12 bases left between them. This CDR3 has 12 residues. Germline V CDR1 and CDR2: MNHEY, SVGAGI. This CDR3 is CASSYLDSEQYF. For the CDR3, the DNA is TGTGCCAGCAGCTACCTAGATAGCGAGCAGTACTTC.

The chain is built from TRBV28 and TRBJ2-5; the match to TRBD2 covers 12 bases. Germline V CDR1 and CDR2: MDHEN, SYDVKM. Trimming at V came to 5 bases and at J to 0 bases, leaving 7 bases not matched to a gene. This CDR3 region has 17 residues. CDR3 amino acids: CASSPPGLAGHQETQYF. In nucleotides, the CDR3 is TGTGCCAGCAGTCCCCCCGGACTAGCGGGGCACCAAGAGACCCAGTACTTC.

This clone was seen just once. J is TRBJ2-1 and V is TRBV27; TRBD2 agrees at 9 bases. With 1 base clipped from V and 6 bases from J, the junction kept 7 bases outside the gene matches. CDR1 and CDR2 (germline): MNHEY, SMNVEV (reference sequence). There are 16 residues in the CDR3. Written as DNA, the CDR3 is TGTGCCAGCAGTTTATTAGGTAGCGGGAGAATCAATGAGCAGTTCTTC. Its translation is CASSLLGSGRINEQFF.

The CDR3 spells CASSQTGRGYTF. DNA for the CDR3: TGTGCCAGCAGTCAGACAGGGCGCGGCTACACCTTC. The chain is built from TRBV6-5 and TRBJ1-2; 7 nucleotides agree with TRBD1. CDR3 size: 12 residues. Trimming removed 5 bases from V and 8 bases from J; junction bases left unmatched: 5. Germline V CDR1 and CDR2: MNHEY, SVGAGI.

The chain recombines TRBV27 with TRBJ2-2; D might be TRBD1 (6 bases). Trimming left V 5 bases short and J 5 bases short, with 18 bases between. The CDR3 runs 16 residues. CDR1 is MNHEY and CDR2 is SMNVEV in the germline V gene (reference sequence). In nucleotides, the CDR3 is TGTGCCAGCAGTATGGACGGACAGCTAACAACCGGGGAGCTGTTTTTT. This codes for CASSMDGQLTTGELFF.

This sequence joins TRBV30 and TRBJ1-6, with TRBD1 identical over 10 bases. Germline lookup yields CDR1 GTSNPN and CDR2 SVGIG (reference sequence). Trimming removed 2 bases from V and 9 bases from J; junction bases left unmatched: 4. CDR3 length: 14 amino acids. In DNA, the CDR3 is TGTGCCTGGAGTACGGGACAGGGGAGTTCACCCCTCCACTTT. As protein: CAWSTGQGSSPLHF.

The V gene is TRBV19, the J gene TRBJ1-1; the D is unclear. The V gene lost 7 bases and the J gene lost 1 base, with 10 bases spanning the gap. The CDR3 is 13 residues long. CDR1 and CDR2 from the germline V gene are LNHDA and SQIVND (reference sequence). The CDR3 spells CASTFGPNTEAFF. The CDR3 DNA reads as TGTGCCAGTACCTTCGGGCCGAACACTGAAGCTTTCTTT.

The J gene is TRBJ1-1, the V gene TRBV20-1; D remains ambiguous. Trimming left V 3 bases short and J 5 bases short, with 16 bases between. CDR1 is DFQATT and CDR2 is SNEGSKA in the germline V gene (reference sequence). The CDR3 consists of 14 residues. The CDR3 loop is CSASKPEIRTEAFF. CDR3 coding DNA: TGCAGTGCTAGTAAACCTGAGATAAGGACTGAAGCTTTCTTT.

This clone was counted a single time. The chain employs TRBV7-9 and TRBJ1-3, with TRBD1 matching 10 bases. This CDR3 has 16 amino acids. Germline V gene lookup returns CDR1 SEHNR and CDR2 FQNEAQ (reference sequence). J gave up 3 bases and V 4 bases, and 6 bases lay outside the gene matches. This chain's CDR3 is CASSSLGTGVGNTIYF. As DNA, the CDR3 is TGTGCCAGCAGCTCCCTCGGGACAGGGGTTGGAAACACCATATATTTT.

Written as DNA, the CDR3 is TGTGCCAGCAGTTTATGGGGAGCGGGAGGTCAGCAGTACTTC. Its protein is CASSLWGAGGQQYF. This chain links TRBV28 with TRBJ2-7, with 9 bases that match TRBD2. This CDR3 contains 14 residues. Per germline, CDR1 MDHEN and CDR2 SYDVKM. After removal of 0 bases from V and 8 bases from J, the junction contained 5 bases not matched to a gene.

This clone was seen a single time. V usage is TRBV11-3 and J usage is TRBJ2-1, with D hard to call. The germline V gene has CDR1 SGHNT and CDR2 YENEEA. Trimming shortened V by 4 bases and J by 6 bases, and 19 bases separated the two germline ends. The CDR3 is made up of 16 amino acids. This CDR3 reads CASSSDGPRTSNEQFF. The CDR3 DNA follows: TGTGCCAGCAGCTCAGATGGCCCTAGGACGTCCAATGAGCAGTTCTTC.

J is TRBJ2-1 and V is TRBV19, with 10 bases identical to TRBD2. Germline assignment: CDR1 LNHDA and CDR2 SQIVND (reference sequence). This CDR3 has 18 amino acids. Losses at the gene ends were 3 bases for V and 8 bases for J; bases not matched to a gene: 16. The chain's CDR3 is CASSIAMGLSGRVYEQFF. The DNA of the CDR3 is TGTGCCAGTAGTATTGCCATGGGGTTGAGCGGGAGGGTGTATGAGCAGTTCTTC.

This chain joins TRBV3-1 (or the pseudogene TRBV3-2) and TRBJ2-7; perhaps D is TRBD1 or TRBD2 (5 bases each). The CDR3 contains 14 residues. The V end was cut by 3 bases, the J end by 7 bases, with 16 bases between. In germline, CDR1 is LGHDT, CDR2 YNNKEL (reference sequence). The CDR3 DNA reads as TGTGCCAGCAGCCATGGGGACCAAAGAATGGAGCAGTACTTC. Translation gives CASSHGDQRMEQYF.

The chain employs TRBV2 and TRBJ1-2, with D perhaps matching TRBD1 (6 bases). V shed 4 bases and J shed 9 bases, with 12 bases lying between them. Germline V gene lookup returns CDR1 SNHLY and CDR2 FYNNEI. The CDR3 consists of 12 residues. This CDR3 reads CASSAGADRYTF. CDR3 in DNA: TGTGCCAGCAGTGCGGGGGCAGATCGCTACACCTTC.

The chain joins TRBV19 to TRBJ1-2; 10 nucleotides align to TRBD1. The germline V gene encodes CDR1 LNHDA and CDR2 SQIVND (reference sequence). J lost 3 bases, V lost 8 bases, and 9 bases had no gene match. The CDR3 runs to 15 residues. CDR3 loop: CASRRPGQGYYGYTF. Here the CDR3 DNA reads TGTGCCAGTCGACGCCCGGGACAGGGGTACTATGGCTACACCTTC.

The CDR3 DNA follows: TGTGCCAGCAGTTGGGACATACTTTATGGCTACACCTTC. Translation gives CASSWDILYGYTF. This sequence joins TRBV12-3 or TRBV12-4 and TRBJ1-2; perhaps TRBD1 as D (6 bases). The CDR3 runs to 13 residues. V lost 4 bases, J lost 5 bases, and 11 bases lay in between.

The chain has TRBV19 and TRBJ1-1; D gene ambiguous. In germline, CDR1 is LNHDA, CDR2 SQIVND (reference sequence). The CDR3 has 12 residues. V lost 4 bases to trimming and J lost 5 bases, with 8 bases between them. CDR3 coding DNA: TGTGCCAGTAGTAGATGGAAAACTGAAGCTTTCTTT. The encoded protein is CASSRWKTEAFF.

The V and J genes are TRBV21-1 and TRBJ2-2; TRBD2 reflects the table's D call only, with no check against the DNA. TRBV21-1 is termed a pseudogene. CDR3 length equals 15 residues. The CDR3 DNA sequence: TGTGCCAGCAGCAAAAGGGAGCACAAGGGCGGGGAGCTGTTTTTT. This encodes CASSKREHKGGELFF.

This chain links TRBV10-2 with TRBJ1-5, with 9 bases matching TRBD1. This CDR3 has 16 residues. The junction had 4 bases not matched to a gene; V was cut back by 0 bases and J by 4 bases. Germline CDR1 and CDR2: WSHSY and SAAADI. CDR3 sequence (DNA): TGCGCCAGCAGTGAGTCGGACAGGGGAAAAAATCAGCCCCAGCATTTT. Translated, it gives CASSESDRGKNQPQHF.

The genes are TRBV5-6 and TRBJ2-7, with no clear D. Germline assignment: CDR1 SGHDT and CDR2 YYEEEE. V was cut by 4 bases and J by 0 bases, with 11 bases left in between. There are 14 residues in the CDR3. The CDR3 protein is CASSDAGSSYEQYF. In DNA, the CDR3 is TGTGCCAGCAGCGATGCAGGATCCTCCTACGAGCAGTACTTC.